These T cell receptor beta chains were read from a single sample in a study of cytomegalovirus exposure and HLA in healthy donors. TCRdb's table, derived via immunoSEQ multiplex PCR, lists solely in-frame clones and lacks some. The sample shows about 49,000 clones, roughly nine tenths of them seen only once. The sequencing input was PBMCs. Source of these receptors: a man between 18 and 29 years old in good health and CMV-seronegative. CDR3s include the opening cysteine and the closing phenylalanine or tryptophan. The order of the fields is CDR3 length, V gene, clone size, J gene, D gene, CDR3 protein, CDR3 DNA. D genes are given only for firm matches. Clone size is stated in some rows and not others, as once, few, many or a class when expanded.

13	TRBV5-5	NA	TRBJ2-1	NA	CASSRDPADEQFF	TGTGCCAGCAGCCGTGACCCCGCGGATGAGCAGTTCTTC
14	TRBV7-9	NA	TRBJ2-7	NA	CASSRSGTAYEQYF	TGTGCCAGCAGCCGTAGCGGAACGGCCTACGAGCAGTACTTC
15	TRBV19	NA	TRBJ2-7	TRBD1	CASTPRDRGNLEQYF	TGTGCCAGTACCCCCCGGGACAGGGGGAATTTGGAGCAGTACTTC
15	TRBV28	NA	TRBJ1-2	TRBD1	CASSSWTGGRYGYTF	TGTGCCAGCAGTTCCTGGACAGGGGGCCGATATGGCTACACCTTC
12	TRBV27	NA	TRBJ2-1	TRBD2	CASSIPGREEFF	TGTGCCAGCAGTATCCCCGGGCGGGAGGAGTTCTTC
17	TRBV7-8	NA	TRBJ1-5	NA	CASSPLRRGYSNQPQHF	TGTGCCAGCAGCCCCCTCAGGCGGGGTTATAGCAATCAGCCCCAGCATTTT
14	TRBV6-4	NA	TRBJ2-2	NA	CASSDNPSTGELFF	TGTGCCAGCAGTGACAATCCGTCTACCGGGGAGCTGTTTTTT
16	TRBV5-6	NA	TRBJ2-3	TRBD2	CASSLTGTSKKDTQYF	TGTGCCAGCAGCTTAACCGGGACTAGCAAAAAAGATACGCAGTATTTT
14	TRBV30	NA	TRBJ2-1	TRBD2	CAWTLRAREGTLFF	TGTGCCTGGACCCTACGTGCGCGGGAGGGTACATTGTTCTTC
14	TRBV9	few	TRBJ2-7	NA	CASSADMDRYEQYF	TGTGCCAGCAGCGCCGACATGGATAGATACGAGCAGTACTTC
13	TRBV7-3	once	TRBJ2-7	NA	CASSLTSRSGQYF	TGTGCCAGCAGCTTAACGTCTAGGTCTGGGCAGTACTTC
15	TRBV9	NA	TRBJ2-1	NA	CASSGYRVSYNEQFF	TGTGCCAGCAGCGGCTACAGGGTATCCTACAATGAGCAGTTCTTC
16	TRBV11-2	NA	TRBJ1-4	NA	CASSLVRGADYGKLFF	TGTGCCAGCAGCTTAGTTCGGGGGGCGGACTATGGAAAACTGTTTTTT
16	TRBV4-1	NA	TRBJ2-3	NA	CASSHPSSSSTDTQYF	TGCGCCAGCAGCCACCCTAGCTCGTCTAGCACAGATACGCAGTATTTT
16	TRBV27	NA	TRBJ2-7	TRBD1	CASELQGAPLTYEQYF	TGTGCCAGCGAACTACAGGGGGCCCCCTTAACCTACGAGCAGTACTTC
14	TRBV28	NA	TRBJ1-1	TRBD1	CASRGDRMNTEAFF	TGTGCCAGCAGGGGGGACAGAATGAACACTGAAGCTTTCTTT
14	TRBV28	NA	TRBJ1-5	TRBD1	CASSSGGPNQPQHF	TGTGCCAGCAGTTCAGGGGGCCCCAATCAGCCCCAGCATTTT
17	TRBV5-1	NA	TRBJ2-2	TRBD2	CASSPYSSGSGTGELFF	TGCGCCAGCAGCCCTTATTCTAGCGGGAGTGGGACCGGGGAGCTGTTTTTT
11	TRBV11-3	NA	TRBJ1-1	NA	CASSLGGEAFF	TGTGCCAGCAGCTTAGGAGGAGAAGCTTTCTTT
16	TRBV29-1	NA	TRBJ1-1	TRBD1	CSALGRTGPMNTEAFF	TGCAGCGCCTTGGGAAGGACAGGACCAATGAACACTGAAGCTTTCTTT
13	TRBV19	once	TRBJ1-5	NA	CASSSLTGQPQHF	TGTGCTAGTAGTTCACTTACAGGACAGCCCCAGCATTTT
14	TRBV7-9	NA	TRBJ2-3	NA	CASSPTGFTDTQYF	TGTGCCAGCAGTCCCACGGGATTCACAGATACGCAGTATTTT
16	TRBV6-5	NA	TRBJ2-7	NA	CASSYSPTGPSYEQYF	TGTGCCAGCAGTTACTCGCCGACAGGCCCTTCCTACGAGCAGTACTTC
16	TRBV7-9	NA	TRBJ2-5	NA	CASSLEGQGGQETQYF	TGTGCCAGCAGCCTCGAGGGTCAGGGAGGTCAAGAGACCCAGTACTTC
13	TRBV10-3	NA	TRBJ1-5	TRBD1	CAISRGQNQPQHF	TGTGCCATCAGCCGGGGACAGAATCAGCCCCAGCATTTT
12	TRBV7-8	NA	TRBJ2-7	NA	CASSLRGGEQYF	TGTGCCAGCAGCTTACGGGGAGGCGAGCAGTACTTC
15	TRBV4-1	NA	TRBJ1-2	TRBD1	CASSPMGQGSYGYTF	TGCGCCAGCAGCCCCATGGGACAGGGAAGCTATGGCTACACCTTC
11	TRBV9	NA	TRBJ2-3	NA	CASSPADTQYF	TGTGCCAGCAGCCCCGCGGATACGCAGTATTTT